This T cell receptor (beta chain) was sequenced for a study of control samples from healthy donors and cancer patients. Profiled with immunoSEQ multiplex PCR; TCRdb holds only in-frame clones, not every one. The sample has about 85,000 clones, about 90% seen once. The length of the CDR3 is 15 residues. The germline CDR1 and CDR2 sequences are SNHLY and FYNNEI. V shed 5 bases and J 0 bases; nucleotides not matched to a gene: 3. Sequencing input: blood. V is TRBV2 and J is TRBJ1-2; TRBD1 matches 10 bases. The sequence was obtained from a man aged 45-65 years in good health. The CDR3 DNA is TGTGCCAGCAGTCCGGACAGGGGGTCTAACTATGGCTACACCTTC. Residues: CASSPDRGSNYGYTF.